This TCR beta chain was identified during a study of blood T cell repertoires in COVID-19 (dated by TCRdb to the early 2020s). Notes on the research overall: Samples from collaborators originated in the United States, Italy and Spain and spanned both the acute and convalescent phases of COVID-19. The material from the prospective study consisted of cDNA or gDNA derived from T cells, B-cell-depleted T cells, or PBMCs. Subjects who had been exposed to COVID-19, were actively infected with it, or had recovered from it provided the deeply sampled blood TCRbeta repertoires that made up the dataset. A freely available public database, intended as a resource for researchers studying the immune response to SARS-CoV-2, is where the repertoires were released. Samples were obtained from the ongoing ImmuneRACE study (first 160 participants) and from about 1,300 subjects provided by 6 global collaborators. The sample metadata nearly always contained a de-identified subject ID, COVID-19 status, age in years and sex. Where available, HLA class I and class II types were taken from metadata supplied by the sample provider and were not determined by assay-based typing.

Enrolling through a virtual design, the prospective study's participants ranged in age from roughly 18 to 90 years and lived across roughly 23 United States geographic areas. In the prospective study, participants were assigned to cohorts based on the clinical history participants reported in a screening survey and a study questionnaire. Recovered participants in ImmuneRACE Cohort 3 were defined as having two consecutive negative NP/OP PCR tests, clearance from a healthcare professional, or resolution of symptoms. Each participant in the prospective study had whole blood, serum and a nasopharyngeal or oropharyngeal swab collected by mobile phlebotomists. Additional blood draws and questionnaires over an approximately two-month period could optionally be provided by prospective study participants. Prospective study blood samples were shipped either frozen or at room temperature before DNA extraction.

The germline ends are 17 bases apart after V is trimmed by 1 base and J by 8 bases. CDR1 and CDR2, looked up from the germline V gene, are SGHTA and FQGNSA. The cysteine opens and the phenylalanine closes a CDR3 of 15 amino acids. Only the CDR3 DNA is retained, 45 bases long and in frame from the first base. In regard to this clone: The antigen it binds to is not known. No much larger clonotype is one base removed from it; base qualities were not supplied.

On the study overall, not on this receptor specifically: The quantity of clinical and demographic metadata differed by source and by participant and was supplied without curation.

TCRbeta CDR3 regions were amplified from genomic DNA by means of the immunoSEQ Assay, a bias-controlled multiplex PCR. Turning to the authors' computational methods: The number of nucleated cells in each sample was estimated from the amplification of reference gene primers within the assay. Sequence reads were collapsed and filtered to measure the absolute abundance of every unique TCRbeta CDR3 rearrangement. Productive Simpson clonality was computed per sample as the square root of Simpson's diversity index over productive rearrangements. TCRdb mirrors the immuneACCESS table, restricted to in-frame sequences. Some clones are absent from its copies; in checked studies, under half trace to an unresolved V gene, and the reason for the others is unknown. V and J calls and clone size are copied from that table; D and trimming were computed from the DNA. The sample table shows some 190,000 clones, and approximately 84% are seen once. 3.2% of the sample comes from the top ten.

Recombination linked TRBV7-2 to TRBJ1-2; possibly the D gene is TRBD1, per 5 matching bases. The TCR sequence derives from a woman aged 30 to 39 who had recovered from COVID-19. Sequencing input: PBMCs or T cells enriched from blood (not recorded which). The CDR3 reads CASSLEMGPLGGYTF. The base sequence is TGTGCCAGCAGCTTAGAAATGGGGCCCCTCGGGGGCTACACCTTC.